Described below is a single T cell receptor (beta chain) sequence and its context. Its antigen remains unidentified. Per germline, CDR1 GTSNPN and CDR2 SVGIG (reference sequence). Trimming stripped 3 bases from V and 8 bases from J, with 10 bases between. CDR3 length: 12 residues. The source of the sample is a study of CD8 T cells in ankylosing spondylitis. Study-wide results and caveats: From matched ankylosing spondylitis synovial fluid, disease-linked clones were reportedly recovered at significantly enriched levels. Clones linked with disease were CD8+ and fairly uncommon in the peripheral blood. Made up of fewer than 10 highly homologous variants, a TCR beta motif appeared characteristic of ankylosing spondylitis blood.

Molecular-barcoded quantitative 5'-RACE produced these TCR beta libraries. TCRdb recomputed calls from the 5' RACE reads with MiXCR, one row per CDR3 protein. This sample has 340,000 or so distinct CDR3 sequences, with approximately 14% found just once. Sequencing used blood, either unsorted or a sorted T cell fraction (not recorded which). This sequence originates from a male donor with ankylosing spondylitis or in good health (not recorded which). This chain links TRBV30 with TRBJ1-4, with D possibly being TRBD1 (6 bases). This chain's CDR3 is CAWSPQGEKLFF. The CDR3, as DNA: TGTGCCTGGAGCCCACAGGGAGAAAAACTGTTTTTT.